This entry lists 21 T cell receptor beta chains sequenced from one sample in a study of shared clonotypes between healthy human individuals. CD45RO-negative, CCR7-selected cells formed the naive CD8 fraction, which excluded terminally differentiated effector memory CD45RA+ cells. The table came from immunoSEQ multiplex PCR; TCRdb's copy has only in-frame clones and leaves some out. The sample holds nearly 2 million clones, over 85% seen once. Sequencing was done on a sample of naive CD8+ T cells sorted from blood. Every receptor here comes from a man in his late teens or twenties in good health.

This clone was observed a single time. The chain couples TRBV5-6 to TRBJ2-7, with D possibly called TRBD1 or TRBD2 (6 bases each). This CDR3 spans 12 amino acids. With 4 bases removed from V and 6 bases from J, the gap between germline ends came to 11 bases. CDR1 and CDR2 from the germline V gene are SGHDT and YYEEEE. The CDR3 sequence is CASSPGASEQYF. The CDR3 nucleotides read TGTGCCAGCAGCCCGGGGGCCTCCGAGCAGTACTTC. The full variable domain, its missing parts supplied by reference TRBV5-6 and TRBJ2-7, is DAGVTQSPTHLIKTRGQQVTLRCSPKSGHDTVSWYQQALGQGPQFIFQYYEEEERQRGNFPDRFSGHQFPNYSSELNVNALLLGDSALYLCASSPGASEQYFGPGTRLTVT.

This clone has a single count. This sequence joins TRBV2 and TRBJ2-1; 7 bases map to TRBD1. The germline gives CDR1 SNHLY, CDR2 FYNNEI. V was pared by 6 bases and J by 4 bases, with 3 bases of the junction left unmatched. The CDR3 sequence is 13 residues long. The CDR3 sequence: CASSLGQYNEQFF. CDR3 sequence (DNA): TGTGCCAGCAGCTTGGGACAGTACAATGAGCAGTTCTTC.

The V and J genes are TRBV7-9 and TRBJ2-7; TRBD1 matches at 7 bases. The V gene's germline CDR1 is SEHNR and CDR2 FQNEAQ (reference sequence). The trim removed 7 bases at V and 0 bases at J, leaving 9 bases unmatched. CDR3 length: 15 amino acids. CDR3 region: CASIRTGTSSYEQYF. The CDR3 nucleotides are TGTGCCAGCATCCGGACAGGCACAAGCTCCTACGAGCAGTACTTC.

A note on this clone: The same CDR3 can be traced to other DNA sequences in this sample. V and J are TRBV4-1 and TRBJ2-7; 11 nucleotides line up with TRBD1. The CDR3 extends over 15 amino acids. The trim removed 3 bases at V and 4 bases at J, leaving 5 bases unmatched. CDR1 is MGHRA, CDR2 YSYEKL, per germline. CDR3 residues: CASSQDRGLRYEQYF. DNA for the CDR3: TGCGCCAGCAGCCAGGACAGGGGGCTTAGGTACGAGCAGTACTTC.

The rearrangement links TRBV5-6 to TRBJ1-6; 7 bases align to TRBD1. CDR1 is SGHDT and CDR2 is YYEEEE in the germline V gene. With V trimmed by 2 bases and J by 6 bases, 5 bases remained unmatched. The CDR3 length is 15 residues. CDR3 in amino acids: CASSFGQEVNSPLHF. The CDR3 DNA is TGTGCCAGCAGCTTCGGACAGGAGGTTAATTCACCCCTCCACTTT.

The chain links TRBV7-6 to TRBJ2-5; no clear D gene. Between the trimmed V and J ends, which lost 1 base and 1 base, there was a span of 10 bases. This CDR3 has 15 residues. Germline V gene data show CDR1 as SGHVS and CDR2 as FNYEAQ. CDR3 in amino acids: CASSLVLRTQETQYF. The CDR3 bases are TGTGCCAGCAGCTTAGTATTAAGGACCCAAGAGACCCAGTACTTC.

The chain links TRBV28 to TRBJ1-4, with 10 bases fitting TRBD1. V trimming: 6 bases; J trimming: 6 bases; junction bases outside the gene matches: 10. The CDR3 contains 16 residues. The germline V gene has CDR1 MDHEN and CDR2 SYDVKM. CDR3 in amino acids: CASRRGTGDPDEKLFF. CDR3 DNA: TGTGCCAGCAGGCGTGGGACAGGGGATCCTGATGAAAAACTGTTTTTT.

CDR3 nucleotide sequence: TGTGCCAGCAGCTTGTCTCCCCCCCAGCGGGGCCACTACGAGCAGTACTTC. Protein sequence: CASSLSPPQRGHYEQYF. The chain links TRBV5-4 to TRBJ2-7, with 7 bases matching TRBD2. Germline V gives CDR1 SGHNT, CDR2 YYREEE (reference sequence). The CDR3 length is 17 residues. The J segment lost 3 bases and the V segment lost 1 base, leaving 13 bases of the junction unmatched.

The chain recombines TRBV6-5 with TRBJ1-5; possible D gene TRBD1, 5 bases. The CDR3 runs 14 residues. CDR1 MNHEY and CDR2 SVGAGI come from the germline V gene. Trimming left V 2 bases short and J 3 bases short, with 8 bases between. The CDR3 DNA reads TGTGCCAGCAGTTACAGGGGTGTCAATCAGCCCCAGCATTTT. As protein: CASSYRGVNQPQHF.

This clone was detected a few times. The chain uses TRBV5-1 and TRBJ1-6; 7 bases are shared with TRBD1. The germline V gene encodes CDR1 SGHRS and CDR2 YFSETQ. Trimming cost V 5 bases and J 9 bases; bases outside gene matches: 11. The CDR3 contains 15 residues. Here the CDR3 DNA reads TGCGCCAGCAGAATTGGGATCCAGGGGGGTTCACCCCTCCACTTT. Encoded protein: CASRIGIQGGSPLHF.

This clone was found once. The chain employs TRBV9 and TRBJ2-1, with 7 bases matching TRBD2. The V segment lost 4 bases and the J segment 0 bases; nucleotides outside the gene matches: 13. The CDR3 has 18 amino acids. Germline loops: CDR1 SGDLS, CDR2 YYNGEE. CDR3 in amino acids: CASSHPTGGGNSYNEQFF. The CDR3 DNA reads TGTGCCAGCAGCCATCCCACGGGCGGGGGAAACTCCTACAATGAGCAGTTCTTC. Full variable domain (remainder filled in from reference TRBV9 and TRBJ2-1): DSGVTQTPKHLITATGQRVTLRCSPRSGDLSVYWYQQSLDQGLQFLIQYYNGEERAKGNILERFSAQQFPDLHSELNLSSLELGDSALYFCASSHPTGGGNSYNEQFFGPGTRLTVL.

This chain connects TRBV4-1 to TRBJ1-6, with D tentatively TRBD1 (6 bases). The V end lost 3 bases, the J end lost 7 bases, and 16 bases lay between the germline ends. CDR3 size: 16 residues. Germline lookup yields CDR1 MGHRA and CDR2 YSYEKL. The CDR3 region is CASSQFQGMWNSPLHF. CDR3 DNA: TGCGCCAGCAGCCAGTTCCAGGGGATGTGGAATTCACCCCTCCACTTT.

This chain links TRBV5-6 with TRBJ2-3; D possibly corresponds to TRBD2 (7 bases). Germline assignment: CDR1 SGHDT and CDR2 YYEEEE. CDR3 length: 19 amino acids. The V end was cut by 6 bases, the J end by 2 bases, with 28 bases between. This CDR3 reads CASNGWPGAGVEDTDTQYF. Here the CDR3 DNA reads TGTGCCAGCAACGGGTGGCCGGGGGCGGGAGTAGAGGACACAGATACGCAGTATTTT.

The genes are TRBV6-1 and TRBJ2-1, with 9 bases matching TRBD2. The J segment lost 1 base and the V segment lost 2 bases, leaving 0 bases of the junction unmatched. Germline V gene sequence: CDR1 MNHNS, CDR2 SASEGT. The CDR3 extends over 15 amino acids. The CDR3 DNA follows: TGTGCCAGCAGTGAAACTAGCGGGTCCTACAATGAGCAGTTCTTC. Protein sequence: CASSETSGSYNEQFF.

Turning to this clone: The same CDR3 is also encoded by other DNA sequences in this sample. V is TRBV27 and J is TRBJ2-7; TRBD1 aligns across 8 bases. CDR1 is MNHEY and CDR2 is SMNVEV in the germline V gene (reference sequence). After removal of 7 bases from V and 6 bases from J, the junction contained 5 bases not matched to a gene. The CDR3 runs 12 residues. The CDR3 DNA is TGTGCCAGCACCGCAGGGGGCGGCGAGCAGTACTTC. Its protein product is CASTAGGGEQYF.

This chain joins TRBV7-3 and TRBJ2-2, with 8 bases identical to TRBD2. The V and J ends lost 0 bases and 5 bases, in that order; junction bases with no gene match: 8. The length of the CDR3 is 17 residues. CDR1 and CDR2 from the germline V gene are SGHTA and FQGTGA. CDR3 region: CASSLTPGGAVTGELFF. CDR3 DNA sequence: TGTGCCAGCAGCTTAACGCCCGGGGGGGCCGTAACCGGGGAGCTGTTTTTT.

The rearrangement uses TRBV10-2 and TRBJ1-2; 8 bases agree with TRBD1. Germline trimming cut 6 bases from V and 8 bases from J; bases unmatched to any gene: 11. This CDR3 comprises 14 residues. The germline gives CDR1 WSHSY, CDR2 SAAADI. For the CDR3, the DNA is TGCGCCAGCAGACCGGGACAGGACCTCCTGGGCTACACCTTC. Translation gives CASRPGQDLLGYTF.

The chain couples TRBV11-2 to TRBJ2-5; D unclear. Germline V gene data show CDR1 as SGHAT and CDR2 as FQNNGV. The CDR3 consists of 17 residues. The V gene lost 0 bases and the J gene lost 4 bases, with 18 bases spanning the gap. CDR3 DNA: TGTGCCAGCAGCTTAGATAATCCGCGGAGTGAGACAGAGACCCAGTACTTC. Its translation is CASSLDNPRSETETQYF.

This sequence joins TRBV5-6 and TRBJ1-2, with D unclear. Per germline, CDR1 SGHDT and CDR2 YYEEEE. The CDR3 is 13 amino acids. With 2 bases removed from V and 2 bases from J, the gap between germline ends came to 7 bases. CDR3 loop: CASSLWGNYGYTF. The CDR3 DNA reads TGTGCCAGCAGCTTATGGGGAAACTATGGCTACACCTTC.

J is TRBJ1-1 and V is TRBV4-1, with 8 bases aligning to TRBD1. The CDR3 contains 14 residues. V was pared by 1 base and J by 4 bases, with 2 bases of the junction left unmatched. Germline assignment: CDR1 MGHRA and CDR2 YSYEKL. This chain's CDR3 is CASSQGQGATEAFF. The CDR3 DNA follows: TGCGCCAGCAGCCAAGGCCAGGGGGCCACTGAAGCTTTCTTT.

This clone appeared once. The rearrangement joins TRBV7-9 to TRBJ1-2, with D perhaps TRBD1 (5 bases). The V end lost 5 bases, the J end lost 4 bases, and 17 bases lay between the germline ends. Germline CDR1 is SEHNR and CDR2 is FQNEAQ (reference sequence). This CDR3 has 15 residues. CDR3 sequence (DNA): TGTGCCAGCAGCCCCCCCTGGGGGTTCGGCTATGGCTACACCTTC. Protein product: CASSPPWGFGYGYTF.